This TCR beta chain appears in the sequencing data of a study of T cell responses to AZD1222 COVID-19 vaccine. Study outcomes and limitations: Receipt of two AZD1222 doses was followed by a rise in Spike-specific TCR breadth and depth.

Germline lookup yields CDR1 SGHDT and CDR2 YYEEEE. The CDR3 has 18 residues. With 0 bases removed from V and 10 bases from J, the gap between germline ends came to 23 bases. In its sample, this clone was seen once. No antigen is known for it. Sequenced by immunoSEQ multiplex PCR; TCRdb stores in-frame clones only, minus some. The sample lists some 130,000 clones; roughly 82% were seen once. This specimen was peripheral blood, taken on day 0 of AZD1222 vaccination. The source is an adult in good health. The rearrangement links TRBV5-6 to TRBJ1-6; a possible D gene is TRBD1 (6 bases). CDR3 bases: TGTGCCAGCAGCTTGGCCGGGGGGGCCGGGATGGGGTCCTCACCCCTCCACTTT. It codes for CASSLAGGAGMGSSPLHF.